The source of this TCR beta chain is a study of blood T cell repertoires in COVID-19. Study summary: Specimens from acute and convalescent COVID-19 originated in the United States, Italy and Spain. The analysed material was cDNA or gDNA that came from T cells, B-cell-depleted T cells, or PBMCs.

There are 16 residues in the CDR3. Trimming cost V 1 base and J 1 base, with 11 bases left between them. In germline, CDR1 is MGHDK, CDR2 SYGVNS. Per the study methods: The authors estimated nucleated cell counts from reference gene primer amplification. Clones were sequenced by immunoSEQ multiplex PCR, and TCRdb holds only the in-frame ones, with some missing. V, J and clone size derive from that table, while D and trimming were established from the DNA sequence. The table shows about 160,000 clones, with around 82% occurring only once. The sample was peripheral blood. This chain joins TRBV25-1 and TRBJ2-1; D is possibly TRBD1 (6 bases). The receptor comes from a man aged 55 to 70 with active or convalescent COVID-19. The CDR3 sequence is CASSELWGRSYNEQFF. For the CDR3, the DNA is TGTGCCAGCAGTGAATTGTGGGGGCGGTCCTACAATGAGCAGTTCTTC.